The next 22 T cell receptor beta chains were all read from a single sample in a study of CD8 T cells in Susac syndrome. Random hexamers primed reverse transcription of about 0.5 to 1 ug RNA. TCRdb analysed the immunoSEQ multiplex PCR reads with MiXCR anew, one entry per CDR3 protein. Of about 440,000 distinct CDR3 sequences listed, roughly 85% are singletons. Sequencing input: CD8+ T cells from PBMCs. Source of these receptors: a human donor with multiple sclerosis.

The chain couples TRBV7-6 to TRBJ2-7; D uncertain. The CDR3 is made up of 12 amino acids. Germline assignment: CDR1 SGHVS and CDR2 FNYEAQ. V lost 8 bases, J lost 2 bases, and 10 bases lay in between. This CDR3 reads CASGQSTYEQYF. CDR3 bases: TGTGCCAGCGGCCAAAGCACCTACGAGCAGTACTTC.

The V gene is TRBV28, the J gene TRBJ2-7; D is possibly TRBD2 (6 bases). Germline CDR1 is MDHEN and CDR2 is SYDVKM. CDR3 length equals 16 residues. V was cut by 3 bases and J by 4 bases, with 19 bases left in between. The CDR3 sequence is CASSFHRARDFYEQYF. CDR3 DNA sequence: TGTGCCAGCAGTTTCCACCGGGCCCGGGACTTTTACGAGCAGTACTTC.

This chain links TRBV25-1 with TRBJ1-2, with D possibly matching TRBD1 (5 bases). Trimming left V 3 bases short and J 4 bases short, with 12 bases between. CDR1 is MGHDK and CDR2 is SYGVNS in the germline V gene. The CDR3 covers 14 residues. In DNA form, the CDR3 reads TGTGCCAGCAGTGATCCACAGGAGCGCTATGGCTACACCTTC. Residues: CASSDPQERYGYTF.

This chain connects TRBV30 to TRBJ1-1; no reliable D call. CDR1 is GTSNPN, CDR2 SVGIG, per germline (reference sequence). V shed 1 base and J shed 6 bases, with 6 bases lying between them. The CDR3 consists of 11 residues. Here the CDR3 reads CAWSDVPEAFF. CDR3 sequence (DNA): TGTGCCTGGAGTGACGTTCCTGAAGCTTTCTTT.

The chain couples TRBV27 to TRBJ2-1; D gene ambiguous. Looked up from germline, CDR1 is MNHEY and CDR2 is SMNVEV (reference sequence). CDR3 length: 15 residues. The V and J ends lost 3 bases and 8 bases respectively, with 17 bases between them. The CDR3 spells CASSLLTGILDEQFF. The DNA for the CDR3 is TGTGCCAGCAGTTTGTTGACGGGCATTTTAGATGAGCAGTTCTTC.

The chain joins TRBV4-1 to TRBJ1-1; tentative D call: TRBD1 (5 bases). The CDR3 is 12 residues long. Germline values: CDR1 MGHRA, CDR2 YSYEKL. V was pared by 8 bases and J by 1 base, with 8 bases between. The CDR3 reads CASGHQNTEAFF. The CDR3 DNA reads TGCGCCAGCGGACATCAGAACACTGAAGCTTTCTTT.

The CDR3 reads CAGGSSSYNEQFF. CDR3 in DNA: TGTGCAGGGGGGAGTAGTTCCTACAATGAGCAGTTCTTC. The chain has TRBV11-2 and TRBJ2-1; D may be TRBD1 or TRBD2 (6 bases each). Germline CDR1 SGHAT, CDR2 FQNNGV. The CDR3 has 13 residues.

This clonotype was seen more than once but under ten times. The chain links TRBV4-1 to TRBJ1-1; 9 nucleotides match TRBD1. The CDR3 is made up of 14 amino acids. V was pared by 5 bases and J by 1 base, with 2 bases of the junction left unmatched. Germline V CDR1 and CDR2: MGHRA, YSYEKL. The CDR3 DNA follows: TGCGCCAGCAGCACGGGACAGGGGAACACTGAAGCTTTCTTT. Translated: CASSTGQGNTEAFF.

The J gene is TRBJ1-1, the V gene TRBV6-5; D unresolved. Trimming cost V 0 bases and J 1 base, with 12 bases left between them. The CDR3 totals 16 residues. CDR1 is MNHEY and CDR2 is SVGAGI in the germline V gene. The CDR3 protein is CASSYSVGSRNTEAFF. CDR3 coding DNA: TGTGCCAGCAGTTACTCGGTGGGCTCTAGGAACACTGAAGCTTTCTTT.

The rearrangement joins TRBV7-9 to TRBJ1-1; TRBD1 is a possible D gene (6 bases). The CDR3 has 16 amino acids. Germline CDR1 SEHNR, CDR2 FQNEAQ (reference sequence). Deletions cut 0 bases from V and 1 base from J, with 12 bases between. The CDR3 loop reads CASSLAKGGSNTEAFF. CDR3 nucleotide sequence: TGTGCCAGCAGCTTAGCCAAGGGGGGGTCGAACACTGAAGCTTTCTTT.

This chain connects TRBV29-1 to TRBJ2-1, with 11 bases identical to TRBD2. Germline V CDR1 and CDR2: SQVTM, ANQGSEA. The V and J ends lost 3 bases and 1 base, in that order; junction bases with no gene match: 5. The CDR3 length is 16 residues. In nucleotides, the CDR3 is TGCAGCGTTGAGGGTAGCGGGGGGGCATCCTACAATGAGCAGTTCTTC. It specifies CSVEGSGGASYNEQFF.

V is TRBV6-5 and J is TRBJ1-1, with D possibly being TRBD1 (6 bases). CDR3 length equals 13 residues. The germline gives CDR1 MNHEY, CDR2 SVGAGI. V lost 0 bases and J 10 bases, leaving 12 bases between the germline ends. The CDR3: CASSYSGGQGAFF. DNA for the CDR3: TGTGCCAGCAGTTACTCCGGGGGCCAGGGAGCTTTCTTT.

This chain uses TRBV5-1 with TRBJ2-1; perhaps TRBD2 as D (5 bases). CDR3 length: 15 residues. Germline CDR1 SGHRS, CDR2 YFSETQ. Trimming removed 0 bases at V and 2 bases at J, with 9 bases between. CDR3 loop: CASSLERAAYNEQFF. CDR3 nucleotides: TGCGCCAGCAGCTTGGAGCGAGCGGCCTACAATGAGCAGTTCTTC.

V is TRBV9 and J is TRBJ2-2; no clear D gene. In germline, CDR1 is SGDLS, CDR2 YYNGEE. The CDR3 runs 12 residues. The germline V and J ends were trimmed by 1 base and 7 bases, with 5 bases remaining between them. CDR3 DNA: TGTGCCAGCAGCGTATCCGGCGGGGAGCTGTTTTTT. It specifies CASSVSGGELFF. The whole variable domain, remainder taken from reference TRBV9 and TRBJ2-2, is DSGVTQTPKHLITATGQRVTLRCSPRSGDLSVYWYQQSLDQGLQFLIQYYNGEERAKGNILERFSAQQFPDLHSELNLSSLELGDSALYFCASSVSGGELFFGEGSRLTVL.

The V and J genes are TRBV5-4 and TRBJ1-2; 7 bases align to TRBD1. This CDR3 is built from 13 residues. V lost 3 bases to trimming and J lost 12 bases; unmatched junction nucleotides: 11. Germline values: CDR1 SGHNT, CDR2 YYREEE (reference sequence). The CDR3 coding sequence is TGTGCCAGCAGCTGGGAGCAGACAGGGAGAGACACCTTC. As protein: CASSWEQTGRDTF.

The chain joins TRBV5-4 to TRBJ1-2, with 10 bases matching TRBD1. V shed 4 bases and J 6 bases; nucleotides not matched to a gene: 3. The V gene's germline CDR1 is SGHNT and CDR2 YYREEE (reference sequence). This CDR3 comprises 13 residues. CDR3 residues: CASSPGQGDGYTF. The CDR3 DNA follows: TGTGCCAGCAGCCCCGGACAGGGGGATGGCTACACCTTC. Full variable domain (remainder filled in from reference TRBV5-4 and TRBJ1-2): ETGVTQSPTHLIKTRGQQVTLRCSSQSGHNTVSWYQQALGQGPQFIFQYYREEENGRGNFPPRFSGLQFPNYSSELNVNALELDDSALYLCASSPGQGDGYTFGSGTRLTVV.

CDR3 residues: CASSLSLGQETQYF. CDR3 DNA sequence: TGTGCCAGCAGTTTATCCCTGGGCCAAGAGACCCAGTACTTC. The chain has TRBV27 and TRBJ2-5; D is uncertain. Germline loops: CDR1 MNHEY, CDR2 SMNVEV (reference sequence). V lost 0 bases to trimming and J lost 1 base, with 6 bases between them. The CDR3 is made up of 14 amino acids.

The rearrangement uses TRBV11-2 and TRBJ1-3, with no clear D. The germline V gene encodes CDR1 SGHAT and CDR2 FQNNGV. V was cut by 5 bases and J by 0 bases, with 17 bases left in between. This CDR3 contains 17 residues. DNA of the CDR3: TGTGCCAGCAGCGACGACATATTCCTCTTCTCTGGAAACACCATATATTTT. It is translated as CASSDDIFLFSGNTIYF. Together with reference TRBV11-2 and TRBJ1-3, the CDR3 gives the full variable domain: EAGVAQSPRYKIIEKRQSVAFWCNPISGHATLYWYQQILGQGPKLLIQFQNNGVVDDSQLPKDRFSAERLKGVDSTLKIQPAKLEDSAVYLCASSDDIFLFSGNTIYFGEGSWLTVV.

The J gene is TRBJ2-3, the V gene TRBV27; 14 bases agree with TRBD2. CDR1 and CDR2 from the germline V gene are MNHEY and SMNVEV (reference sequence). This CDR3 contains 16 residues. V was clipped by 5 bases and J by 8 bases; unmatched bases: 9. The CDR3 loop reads CASSLGTSGGWGTQYF. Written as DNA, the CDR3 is TGTGCCAGCAGTCTGGGGACTAGCGGGGGATGGGGTACGCAGTATTTT.

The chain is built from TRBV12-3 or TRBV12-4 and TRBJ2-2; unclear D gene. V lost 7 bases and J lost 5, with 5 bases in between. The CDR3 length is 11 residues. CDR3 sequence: CASTATGELFF. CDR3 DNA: TGTGCCAGCACTGCGACCGGGGAGCTGTTTTTT.

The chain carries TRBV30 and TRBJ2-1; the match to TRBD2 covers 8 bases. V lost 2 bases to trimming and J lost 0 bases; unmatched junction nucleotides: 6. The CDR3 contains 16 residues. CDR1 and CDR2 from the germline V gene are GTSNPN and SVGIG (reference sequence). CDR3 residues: CAWSNKRGSSYNEQFF. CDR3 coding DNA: TGTGCCTGGAGTAATAAGCGGGGGAGCTCCTACAATGAGCAGTTCTTC.

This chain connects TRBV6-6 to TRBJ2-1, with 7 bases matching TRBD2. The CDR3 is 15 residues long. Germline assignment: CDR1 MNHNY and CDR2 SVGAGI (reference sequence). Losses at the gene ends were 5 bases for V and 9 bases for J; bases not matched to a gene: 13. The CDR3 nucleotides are TGTGCCAGCAGTAACCCAGGACTAGATTATAGTGAGCAGTTCTTC. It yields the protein CASSNPGLDYSEQFF.